The 3 T cell receptor beta chains given below trace back to one sample, sequenced in a study of blood T cells in healthy people across ages. Sample-barcoded 5' priming and a J-beta primer mix drove a second PCR of roughly 6 to 12 cycles. TCRdb recomputed calls from the 5' RACE reads with MiXCR, one row per CDR3 protein. Of 750,000 to 950,000 distinct CDR3 sequences in the sample, roughly 26% were seen once. These data were likewise used in another study, on T cells of mothers and their children.

What was sequenced was blood. Receptors were obtained from a boy aged 10-17 years in good health.

J is TRBJ1-1 and V is TRBV25-1; perhaps TRBD1 as D (6 bases). The CDR3 length is 15 residues. The germline V gene encodes CDR1 MGHDK and CDR2 SYGVNS. V was pared by 3 bases and J by 5 bases, with 16 bases between. CDR3 bases: TGTGCCAGCAGTGAGATAGCAGGGGCAGGGACTGAAGCTTTCTTT. Translation gives CASSEIAGAGTEAFF.

This clonotype was detected once. A read error may account for a junction end that differs from germline. CDR3 region: CASGSTPLARGITDTQYF. The CDR3, as DNA: TGCGCCAGCGGATCGACCCCGTTGGCGCGGGGGATCACAGATACGCAATATTTT. The rearrangement joins TRBV5-1 to TRBJ2-3, with 7 bases matching TRBD2. The CDR3 is 18 amino acids. Germline CDR1 SGHRS, CDR2 YFSETQ.

The CDR3 protein is CASSYSGGPLRYNEQFF. CDR3 bases: TGTGCCAGCAGTTACTCGGGGGGCCCCCTTCGCTACAATGAGCAGTTCTTC. The chain joins TRBV6-5 to TRBJ2-1, with D perhaps being TRBD1 or TRBD2 (6 bases each). The CDR3 is made up of 17 amino acids. The V gene lost 0 bases and the J gene lost 3 bases, with 15 bases spanning the gap. The germline V gene encodes CDR1 MNHEY and CDR2 SVGAGI.